Detailed here is one TCR beta chain. The sample belongs to a study of T-cell memory formation after mild COVID-19. One entry per CDR3 protein, called by TCRdb with MiXCR from the 5' RACE reads. There are 270,000 or so distinct CDR3 sequences in the sample; around 17% occur only once, and about 21% lies in the top ten. Germline V gene sequence: CDR1 LGHNA, CDR2 YNFKEQ. The CDR3 extends over 15 amino acids. J lost 2 bases, V lost 3 bases, and 0 bases had no gene match. The chain uses TRBV4-2 and TRBJ1-5, with 11 bases fitting TRBD1. Sequencing was carried out using PBMCs or a T cell subset sorted from them (not recorded which). The TCR originated in a man aged 18 to 30 who had mild COVID-19 (a few samples of this study predate the infection). Cell type and time point are not known. The CDR3 nucleotides read TGTGCCAGCAGCCAGGGACAGGGGGGCAATCAGCCCCAGCATTTT. Its protein product is CASSQGQGGNQPQHF.